The rows below give T cell receptor beta chains drawn from one sample of a study of T cell changes during pregnancy in multiple sclerosis. Measured with immunoSEQ multiplex PCR; TCRdb has only the in-frame clones, and not every one. In the table there are around 69,000 clones, approximately 92% of which are singletons. This material consisted of peripheral blood, taken in the second trimester of pregnancy. Receptor source: a female donor in good health, enrolled as a control in a pregnancy study. The CDR3 runs from the conserved cysteine through the conserved F or W. D genes are given only for firm matches. Expanded clones get a size class; other rows say once, few or many, or leave the size out.

d_call	v_call	clone_size	j_call	cdr3_aa	cdr3_nt
TRBD1	TRBV2	.	TRBJ2-7	CASSGTGKGEQYF	TGTGCCAGCAGCGGGACAGGGAAAGGCGAGCAGTACTTC
.	TRBV16	.	TRBJ1-5	CASSHGNQPQHF	TGTGCCAGCAGCCACGGTAATCAGCCCCAGCATTTT
TRBD1	TRBV9	few	TRBJ1-6	CASSVEGGGSPLHF	TGTGCCAGCAGCGTAGAAGGGGGCGGTTCACCCCTCCACTTT
.	TRBV19	.	TRBJ1-5	CASNRWPQHF	TGTGCCAGTAACCGGTGGCCCCAGCATTTT
TRBD1	TRBV10-3	.	TRBJ2-7	CAIGDQGASRNEQYF	TGTGCCATCGGGGATCAGGGGGCCTCTCGGAACGAGCAGTACTTC
.	TRBV28	.	TRBJ2-3	CASSLRQGGVRADTQYF	TGTGCCAGCAGTTTGAGGCAGGGTGGTGTCCGTGCAGATACGCAGTATTTT
TRBD1	TRBV2	.	TRBJ1-4	CASSVATGNEKLFF	TGTGCCAGCAGTGTAGCGACAGGGAATGAAAAACTGTTTTTT
TRBD1	TRBV4-2	.	TRBJ1-4	CASSRPQGVDEKLFF	TGTGCCAGCAGCCGACCACAGGGGGTGGATGAAAAACTGTTTTTT
TRBD1	TRBV12-5	.	TRBJ2-5	CASGYGTGETQYF	TGTGCTAGTGGTTACGGGACAGGCGAGACCCAGTACTTC
.	TRBV11-2	.	TRBJ1-2	CASSPGAGSGYTF	TGTGCCAGCAGCCCCGGGGCGGGGTCTGGCTACACCTTC
TRBD1	TRBV4-3	.	TRBJ2-4	CASSLGQGAAKNIQYF	TGCGCCAGCAGCCTAGGACAGGGGGCGGCCAAAAACATTCAGTACTTC
.	TRBV5-8	.	TRBJ1-5	CASHITGLGQPQHF	TGTGCCAGCCATATAACAGGGTTGGGTCAGCCCCAGCATTTT